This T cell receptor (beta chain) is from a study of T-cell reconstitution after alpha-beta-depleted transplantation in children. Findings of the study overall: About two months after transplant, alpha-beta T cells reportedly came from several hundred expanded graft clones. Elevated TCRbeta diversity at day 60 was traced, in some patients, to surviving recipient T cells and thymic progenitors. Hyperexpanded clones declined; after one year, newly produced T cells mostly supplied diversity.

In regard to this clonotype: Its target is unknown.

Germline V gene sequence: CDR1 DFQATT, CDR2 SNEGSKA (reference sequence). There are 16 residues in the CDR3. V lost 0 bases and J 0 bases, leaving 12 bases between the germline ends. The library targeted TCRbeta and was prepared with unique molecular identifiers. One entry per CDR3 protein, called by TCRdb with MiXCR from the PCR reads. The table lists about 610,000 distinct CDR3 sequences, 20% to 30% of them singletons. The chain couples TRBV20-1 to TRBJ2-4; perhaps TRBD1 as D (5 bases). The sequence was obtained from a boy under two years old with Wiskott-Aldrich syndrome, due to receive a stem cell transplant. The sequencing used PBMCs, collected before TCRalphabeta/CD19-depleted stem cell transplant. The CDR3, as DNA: TGCAGTGCTAGAGATGGGGCTCCCATAGCCAAAAACATTCAGTACTTC. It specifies CSARDGAPIAKNIQYF.